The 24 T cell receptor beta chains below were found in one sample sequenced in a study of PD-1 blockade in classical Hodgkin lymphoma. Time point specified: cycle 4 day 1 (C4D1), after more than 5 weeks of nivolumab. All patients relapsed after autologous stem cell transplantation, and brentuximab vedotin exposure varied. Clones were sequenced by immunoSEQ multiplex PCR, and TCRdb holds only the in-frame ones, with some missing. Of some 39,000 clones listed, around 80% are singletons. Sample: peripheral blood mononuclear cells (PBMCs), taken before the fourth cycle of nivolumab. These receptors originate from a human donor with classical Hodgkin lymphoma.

CDR3: CASSIETEGYTF. In nucleotides, the CDR3 is TGTGCCAGTAGTATCGAGACAGAGGGCTACACCTTC. The genes are TRBV19 and TRBJ1-2; the D gene is possibly TRBD1 (5 bases). This CDR3 has 12 residues. The V and J ends lost 3 bases and 8 bases respectively, with 10 bases between them. CDR1 and CDR2 (germline): LNHDA, SQIVND (reference sequence).

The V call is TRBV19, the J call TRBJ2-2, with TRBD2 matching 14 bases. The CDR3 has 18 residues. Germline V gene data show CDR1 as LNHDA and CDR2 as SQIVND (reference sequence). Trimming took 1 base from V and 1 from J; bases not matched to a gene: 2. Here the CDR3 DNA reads TGTGCCAGTAGTATAGGACTAGCGGGGGGGAAGAACACCGGGGAGCTGTTTTTT. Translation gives CASSIGLAGGKNTGELFF.

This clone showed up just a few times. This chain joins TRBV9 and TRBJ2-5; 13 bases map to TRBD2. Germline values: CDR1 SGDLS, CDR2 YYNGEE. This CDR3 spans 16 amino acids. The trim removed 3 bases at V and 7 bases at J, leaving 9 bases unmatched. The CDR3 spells CASSAGLAGAPGTQYF. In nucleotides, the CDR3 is TGTGCCAGCAGCGCTGGACTAGCGGGGGCCCCCGGGACCCAGTACTTC.

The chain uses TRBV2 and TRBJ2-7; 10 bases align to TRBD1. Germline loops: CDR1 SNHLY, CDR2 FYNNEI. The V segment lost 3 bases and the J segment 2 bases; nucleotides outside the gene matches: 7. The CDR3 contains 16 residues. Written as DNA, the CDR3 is TGTGCCAGCAGTGATATCGGACAGGGGGGGGCCTACGAGCAGTACTTC. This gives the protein CASSDIGQGGAYEQYF. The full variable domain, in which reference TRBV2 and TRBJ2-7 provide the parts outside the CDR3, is EPEVTQTPSHQVTQMGQEVILRCVPISNHLYFYWYRQILGQKVEFLVSFYNNEISEKSEIFDDQFSVERPDGSNFTLKIRSTKLEDSAMYFCASSDIGQGGAYEQYFGPGTRLTVT.

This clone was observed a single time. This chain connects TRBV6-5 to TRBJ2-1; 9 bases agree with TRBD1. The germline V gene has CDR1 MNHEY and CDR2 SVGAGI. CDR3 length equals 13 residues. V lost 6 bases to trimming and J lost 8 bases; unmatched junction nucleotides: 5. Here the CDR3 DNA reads TGTGCCAGCAGACTCGGACAGGGGTATGAGCAGTTCTTC. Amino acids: CASRLGQGYEQFF.

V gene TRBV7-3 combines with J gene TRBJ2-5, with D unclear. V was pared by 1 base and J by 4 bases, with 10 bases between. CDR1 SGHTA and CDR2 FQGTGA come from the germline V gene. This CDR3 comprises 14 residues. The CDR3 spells CASSLNGMGETQYF. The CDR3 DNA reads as TGTGCCAGCAGCTTAAATGGGATGGGAGAGACCCAGTACTTC.

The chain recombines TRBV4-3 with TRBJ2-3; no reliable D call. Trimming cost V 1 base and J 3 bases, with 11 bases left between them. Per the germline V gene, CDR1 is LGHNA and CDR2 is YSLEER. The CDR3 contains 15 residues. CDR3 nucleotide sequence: TGCGCCAGCAGCCAAGCCTTTTGGGGAACAGATACGCAGTATTTT. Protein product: CASSQAFWGTDTQYF.

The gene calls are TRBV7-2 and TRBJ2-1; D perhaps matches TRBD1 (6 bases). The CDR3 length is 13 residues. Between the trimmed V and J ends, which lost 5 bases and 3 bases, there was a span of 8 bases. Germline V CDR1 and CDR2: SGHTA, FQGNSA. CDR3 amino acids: CASSRQVYNEQFF. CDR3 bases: TGTGCCAGCAGCCGACAGGTCTACAATGAGCAGTTCTTC.

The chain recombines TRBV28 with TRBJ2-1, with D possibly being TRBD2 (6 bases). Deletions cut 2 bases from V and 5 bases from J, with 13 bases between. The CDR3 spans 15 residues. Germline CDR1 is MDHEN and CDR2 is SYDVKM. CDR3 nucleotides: TGTGCCAGCAGTTTACCGACTAGACTACACAATGAGCAGTTCTTC. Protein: CASSLPTRLHNEQFF.

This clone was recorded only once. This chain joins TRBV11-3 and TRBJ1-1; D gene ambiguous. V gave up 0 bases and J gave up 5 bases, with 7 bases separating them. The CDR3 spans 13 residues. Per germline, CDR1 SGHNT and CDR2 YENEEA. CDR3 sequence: CASSLDPQTEAFF. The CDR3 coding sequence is TGTGCCAGCAGCTTAGATCCCCAAACTGAAGCTTTCTTT.

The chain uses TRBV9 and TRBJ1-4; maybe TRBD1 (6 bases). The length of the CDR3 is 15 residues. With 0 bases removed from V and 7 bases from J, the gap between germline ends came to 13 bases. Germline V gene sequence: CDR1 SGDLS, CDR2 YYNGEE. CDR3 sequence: CASSVDGTYSEKLFF. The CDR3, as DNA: TGTGCCAGCAGCGTAGATGGGACATATTCTGAAAAACTGTTTTTT.

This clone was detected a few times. DNA for the CDR3: TGTGCCAGCAGCCTTGGGACGGCTAGCACAGATACGCAGTATTTT. Translation gives CASSLGTASTDTQYF. The chain has TRBV5-8 and TRBJ2-3, with D possibly called TRBD1 or TRBD2 (5 bases each). V gave up 4 bases and J gave up 0 bases, with 12 bases separating them. The CDR3 has 15 amino acids. Germline CDR1 is SGHTS and CDR2 is YDEGEE.

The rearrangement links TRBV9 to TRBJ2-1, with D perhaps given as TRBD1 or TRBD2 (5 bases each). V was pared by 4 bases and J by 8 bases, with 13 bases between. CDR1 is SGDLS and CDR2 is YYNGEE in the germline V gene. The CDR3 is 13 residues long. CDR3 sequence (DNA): TGTGCCAGCAGCCGGTCCGGGGCAGATGAGCAGTTCTTC. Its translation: CASSRSGADEQFF.

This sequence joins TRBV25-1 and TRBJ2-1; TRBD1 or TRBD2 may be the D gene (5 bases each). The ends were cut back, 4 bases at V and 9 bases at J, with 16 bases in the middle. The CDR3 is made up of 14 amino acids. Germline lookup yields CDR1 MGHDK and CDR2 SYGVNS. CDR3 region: CASSGGVSLGEQFF. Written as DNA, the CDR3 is TGTGCCAGCAGTGGAGGGGTGAGCCTCGGTGAGCAGTTCTTC.

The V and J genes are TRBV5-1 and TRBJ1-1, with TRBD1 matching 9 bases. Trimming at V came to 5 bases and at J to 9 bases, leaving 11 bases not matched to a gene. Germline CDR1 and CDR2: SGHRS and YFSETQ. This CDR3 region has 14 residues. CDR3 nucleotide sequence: TGCGCCAGCAGTTCATTGGGGGACAGGGTCCAAGCTTTCTTT. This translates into CASSSLGDRVQAFF.

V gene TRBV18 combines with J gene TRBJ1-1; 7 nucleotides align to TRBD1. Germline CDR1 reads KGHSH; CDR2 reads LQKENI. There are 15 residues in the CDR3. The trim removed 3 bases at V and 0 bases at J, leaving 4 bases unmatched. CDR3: CASSPTQGLNTEAFF. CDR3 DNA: TGTGCCAGCTCACCGACACAGGGGTTGAACACTGAAGCTTTCTTT.

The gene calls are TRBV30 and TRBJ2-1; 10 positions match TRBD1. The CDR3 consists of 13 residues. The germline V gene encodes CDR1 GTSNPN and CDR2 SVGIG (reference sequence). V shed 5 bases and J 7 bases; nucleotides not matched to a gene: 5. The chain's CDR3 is CAWGTGVVNEQFF. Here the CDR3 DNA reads TGTGCCTGGGGGACAGGGGTCGTTAATGAGCAGTTCTTC.

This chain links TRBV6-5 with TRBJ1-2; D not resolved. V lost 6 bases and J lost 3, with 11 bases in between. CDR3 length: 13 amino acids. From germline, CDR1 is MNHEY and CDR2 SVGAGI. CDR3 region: CASSQERYYGYTF. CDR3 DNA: TGTGCCAGCAGCCAGGAGCGCTACTATGGCTACACCTTC.

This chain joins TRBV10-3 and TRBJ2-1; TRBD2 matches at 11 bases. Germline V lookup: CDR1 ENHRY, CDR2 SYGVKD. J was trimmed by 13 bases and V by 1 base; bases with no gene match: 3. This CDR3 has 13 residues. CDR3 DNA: TGTGCCATCAGTGAGTTAGCGGGGGGGGTACAGTTCTTC. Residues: CAISELAGGVQFF.

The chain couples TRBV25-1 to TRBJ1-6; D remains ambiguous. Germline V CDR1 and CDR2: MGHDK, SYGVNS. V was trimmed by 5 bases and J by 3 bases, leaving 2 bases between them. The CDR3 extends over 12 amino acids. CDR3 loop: CASSLYNSPLHF. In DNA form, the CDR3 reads TGTGCCAGCAGTCTCTATAATTCACCCCTCCACTTT.

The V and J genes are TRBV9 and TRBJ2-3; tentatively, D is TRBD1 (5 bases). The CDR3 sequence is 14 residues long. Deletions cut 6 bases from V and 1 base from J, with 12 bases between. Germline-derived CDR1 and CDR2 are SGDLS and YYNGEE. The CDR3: CASTQSTGTDTQYF. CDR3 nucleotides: TGTGCCAGCACACAATCGACAGGCACAGATACGCAGTATTTT.

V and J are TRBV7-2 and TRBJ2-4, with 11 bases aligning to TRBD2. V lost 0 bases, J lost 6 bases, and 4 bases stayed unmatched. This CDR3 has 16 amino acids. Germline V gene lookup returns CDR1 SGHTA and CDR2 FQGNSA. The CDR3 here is CASSLASSGGANIQYF. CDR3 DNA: TGTGCCAGCAGCTTAGCTAGTAGCGGGGGGGCAAACATTCAGTACTTC.

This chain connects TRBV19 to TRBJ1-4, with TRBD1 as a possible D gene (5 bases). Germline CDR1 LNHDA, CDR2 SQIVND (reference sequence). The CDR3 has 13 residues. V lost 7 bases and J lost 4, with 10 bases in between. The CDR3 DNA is TGTGCCAGTATGCTGACAGTTAATGAAAAACTGTTTTTT. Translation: CASMLTVNEKLFF.

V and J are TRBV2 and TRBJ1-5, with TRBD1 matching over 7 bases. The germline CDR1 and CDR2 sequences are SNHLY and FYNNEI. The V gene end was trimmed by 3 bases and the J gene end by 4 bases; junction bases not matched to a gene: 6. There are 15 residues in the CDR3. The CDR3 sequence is CASSEMGQINQPQHF. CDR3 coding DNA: TGTGCCAGCAGTGAGATGGGACAGATAAATCAGCCCCAGCATTTT.